This T cell receptor beta chain was profiled in a study of glioma-infiltrating T cells after dendritic cell vaccination. The protocol was immunoSEQ multiplex PCR, while the TCRdb copy is restricted to in-frame clones and leaves out a portion. Of over 90,000 clones listed, about 83% are singletons. The V and J ends lost 0 bases and 1 base respectively, with 10 bases between them. Germline CDR1 and CDR2: SGDLS and YYNGEE. The CDR3 sequence is 15 residues long. The sample consisted of blood, taken before dendritic cell vaccination. The sequence derives from a human donor with glioblastoma. The chain carries TRBV9 and TRBJ1-1; tentative D call: TRBD1 (6 bases). CDR3 sequence reads: CASSVVGGANTEAFF. The CDR3 DNA reads TGTGCCAGCAGCGTAGTGGGGGGGGCGAACACTGAAGCTTTCTTT.